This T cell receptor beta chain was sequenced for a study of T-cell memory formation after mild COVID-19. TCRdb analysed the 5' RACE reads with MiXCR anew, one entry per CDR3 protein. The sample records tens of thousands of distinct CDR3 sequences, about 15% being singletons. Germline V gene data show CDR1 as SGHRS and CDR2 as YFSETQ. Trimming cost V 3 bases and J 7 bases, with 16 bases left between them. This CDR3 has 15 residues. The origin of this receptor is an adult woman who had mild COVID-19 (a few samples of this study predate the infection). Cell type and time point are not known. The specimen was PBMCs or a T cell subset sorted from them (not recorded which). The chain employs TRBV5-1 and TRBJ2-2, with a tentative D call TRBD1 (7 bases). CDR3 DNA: TGCGCCAGCAGCTACGGGAGAGGGGGCGACGGGGAGCTGTTTTTT. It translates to CASSYGRGGDGELFF. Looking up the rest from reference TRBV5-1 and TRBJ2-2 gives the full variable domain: KAGVTQTPRYLIKTRGQQVTLSCSPISGHRSVSWYQQTPGQGLQFLFEYFSETQRNKGNFPGRFSGRQFSNSRSEMNVSTLELGDSALYLCASSYGRGGDGELFFGEGSRLTVL.